The following is a T cell receptor (beta chain) sequence with its context. This may stem from a read error, because a much larger clone lies one nucleotide away. The entry originates in a study of tumor-infiltrating lymphocytes in primary liver carcinoma. Between roughly 20 and 30 mg of unsorted bulk tissue served as the source from which RNA and DNA were co-extracted. A constant-region primer primed TCR beta cDNA synthesis from about 550 ng of total RNA. Three nested multiplex PCR rounds, a slightly modified ARM-PCR method, built the TCR beta libraries. Each CDR3 protein gets one entry after TCRdb re-called the multiplex PCR reads with MiXCR. The data hold 90,000 to 100,000 distinct CDR3 sequences, with 55% to 75% observed a single time. The source of this sequence is a woman in her fifties or sixties with primary liver carcinoma and hepatitis B virus infection. Sequenced material: liver tumor tissue from sampling region 5. Sample subset: tumor region T5, tumor centre.

The CDR3 region has the DNA TGTGCCACCAGCTTAGAGGGCGAGGGGGGGCAATCCGCTTTCTTT. This gives the protein CATSLEGEGGQSAFF. This chain uses TRBV7-8 with TRBJ1-1; a possible D gene is TRBD1 (6 bases). Germline CDR1 reads SGHVS; CDR2 reads FQNEAQ. This CDR3 contains 15 residues.